A single TCR beta chain is shown here with its context. The germline gives CDR1 LNHDA, CDR2 SQIVND (reference sequence). V shed 6 bases and J shed 0 bases, with 12 bases lying between them. The CDR3 covers 15 residues. Clones were sequenced by immunoSEQ multiplex PCR, and TCRdb holds only the in-frame ones, with some missing. The repertoire has more than 400,000 clones, roughly 91% of them found once; the top ten carry about 0.6%. The sample comes from a study of blood T cell repertoires in COVID-19. On the study more broadly: Samples representing acute and convalescent COVID-19 were sourced from the United States, Italy and Spain.

Participants were placed into cohorts based on the clinical history they reported. What was sequenced was PBMCs or T cells enriched from blood (not recorded which). This TCR was sampled from a man between 18 and 35 years old who had recovered from COVID-19. This chain links TRBV19 with TRBJ1-3, with D possibly being TRBD1 (6 bases). The DNA for the CDR3 is TGTGCCAGTAGCGACACAGGGAGCTCTGGAAACACCATATATTTT. Its protein product is CASSDTGSSGNTIYF.